The text below deals with one T cell receptor (beta chain). Its matching antigen is unknown. The germline V gene encodes CDR1 MNHEY and CDR2 SVGAGI. Between the trimmed V and J ends, which lost 6 bases and 4 bases, there was a span of 3 bases. The CDR3 has 10 amino acids. The assay was immunoSEQ multiplex PCR, and TCRdb's table has in-frame clones only and misses some. The table records around 120,000 clones, 85% to 95% of them present only once. The data were taken from a study of T cell responses to AZD1222 COVID-19 vaccine. Study-level findings and limits: Among the donors, most were white British and more were female, and clonal diversity was possibly underestimated. In the spike-specific TCR repertoire, nearly half reportedly target unmutated variant regions. The CD4 TCRs associated with vaccination extended across spike and predominated at 160-218 and 743-854. Sampled repertoires all dated from after the peak T cell response.

The receptor was derived from an adult in good health. This chain links TRBV6-5 with TRBJ1-2, with D hard to call. The material was peripheral blood, obtained on day 0 of AZD1222 vaccination. The CDR3 sequence: CASSGYGYTF. The CDR3 DNA is TGTGCCAGCAGCGGCTATGGCTACACCTTC.